The TCR beta chain described here comes from a study of T-cell memory formation after mild COVID-19. This CDR3 spans 15 amino acids. V lost 4 bases, J lost 3 bases, and 2 bases stayed unmatched. Germline CDR1 and CDR2: SGHTA and FQGTGA. 5'RACE primed from the constant segment yielded TCR alpha and TCR beta cDNA libraries bearing sample barcodes and UMIs. TCRdb re-called the 5' RACE reads with MiXCR, one entry per CDR3 protein. Here the sample spans roughly 180,000 distinct CDR3 sequences, 18% being singletons. Sequenced material: PBMCs or a T cell subset sorted from them (not recorded which). This sequence originates from a man aged 18 to 29 who had mild COVID-19 (a few samples of this study predate the infection). Cell type and time point are not known. The V and J genes are TRBV7-3 and TRBJ2-6; TRBD1 matches at 8 bases. The DNA of the CDR3 is TGTGCCAGCAGCTCCGGACAGGGTGGGGCCAACGTCCTGACTTTC. This gives the protein CASSSGQGGANVLTF.